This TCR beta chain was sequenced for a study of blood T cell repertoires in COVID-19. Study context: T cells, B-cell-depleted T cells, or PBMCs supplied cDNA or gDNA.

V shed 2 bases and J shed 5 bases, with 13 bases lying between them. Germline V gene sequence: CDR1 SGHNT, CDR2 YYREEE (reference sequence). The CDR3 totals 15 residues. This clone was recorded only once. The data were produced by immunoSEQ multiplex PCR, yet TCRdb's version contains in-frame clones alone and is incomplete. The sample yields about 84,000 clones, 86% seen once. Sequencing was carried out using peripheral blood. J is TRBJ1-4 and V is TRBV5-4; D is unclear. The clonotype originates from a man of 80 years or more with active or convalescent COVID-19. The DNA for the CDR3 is TGTGCCAGCAGCTTTGACGGAAAGAGGAATGAAAAACTGTTTTTT. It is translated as CASSFDGKRNEKLFF. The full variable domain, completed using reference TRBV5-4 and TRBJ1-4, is ETGVTQSPTHLIKTRGQQVTLRCSSQSGHNTVSWYQQALGQGPQFIFQYYREEENGRGNFPPRFSGLQFPNYSSELNVNALELDDSALYLCASSFDGKRNEKLFFGSGTQLSVL.